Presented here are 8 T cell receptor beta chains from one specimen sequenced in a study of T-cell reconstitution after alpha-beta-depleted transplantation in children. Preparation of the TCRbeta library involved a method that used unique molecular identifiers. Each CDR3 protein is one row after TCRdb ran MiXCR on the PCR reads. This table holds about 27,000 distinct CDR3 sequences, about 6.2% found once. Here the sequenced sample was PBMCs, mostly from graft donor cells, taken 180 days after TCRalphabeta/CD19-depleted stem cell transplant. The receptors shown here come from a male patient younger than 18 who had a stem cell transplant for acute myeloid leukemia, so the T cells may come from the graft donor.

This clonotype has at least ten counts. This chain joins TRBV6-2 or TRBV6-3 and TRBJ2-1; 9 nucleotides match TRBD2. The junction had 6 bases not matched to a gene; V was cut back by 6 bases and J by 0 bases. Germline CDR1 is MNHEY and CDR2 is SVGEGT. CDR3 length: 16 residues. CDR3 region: CASRGLASRSYNEQFF. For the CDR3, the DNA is TGTGCCAGCAGGGGACTAGCTTCCCGCTCCTACAATGAGCAGTTCTTC.

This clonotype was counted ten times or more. CDR3 nucleotides: TGCAGTGCTAGAGGACTAGCGGGAGTTAGGGATACGCAGTATTTT. It codes for CSARGLAGVRDTQYF. This chain connects TRBV20-1 to TRBJ2-3; TRBD2 aligns across 12 bases. The J segment lost 6 bases and the V segment lost 1 base, leaving 5 bases of the junction unmatched. This CDR3 spans 15 amino acids. In germline, CDR1 is DFQATT, CDR2 SNEGSKA (reference sequence).

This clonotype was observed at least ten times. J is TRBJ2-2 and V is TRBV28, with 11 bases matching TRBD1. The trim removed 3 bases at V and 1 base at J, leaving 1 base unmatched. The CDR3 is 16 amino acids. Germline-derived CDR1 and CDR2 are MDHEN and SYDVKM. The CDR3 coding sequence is TGTGCCAGCAGTTTGGGGACAGGGGGGAACACCGGGGAGCTGTTTTTT. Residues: CASSLGTGGNTGELFF.

The DNA of the CDR3 is TGTGCCAGCTTCGGACAGGGCCAAGAGACCCAGTACTTC. Translation gives CASFGQGQETQYF. The chain links TRBV7-9 to TRBJ2-5; 8 nucleotides align to TRBD1. The V and J ends lost 8 bases and 1 base, in that order; junction bases with no gene match: 3. Germline V gene sequence: CDR1 SEHNR, CDR2 FQNEAQ (reference sequence). The CDR3 has 13 amino acids.

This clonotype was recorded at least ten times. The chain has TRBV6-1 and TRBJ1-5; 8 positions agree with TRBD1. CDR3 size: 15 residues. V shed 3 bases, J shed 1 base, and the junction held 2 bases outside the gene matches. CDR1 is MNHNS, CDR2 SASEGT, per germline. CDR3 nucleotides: TGTGCCAGCAGTGAGAACAGGGGGAGCAATCAGCCCCAGCATTTT. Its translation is CASSENRGSNQPQHF.

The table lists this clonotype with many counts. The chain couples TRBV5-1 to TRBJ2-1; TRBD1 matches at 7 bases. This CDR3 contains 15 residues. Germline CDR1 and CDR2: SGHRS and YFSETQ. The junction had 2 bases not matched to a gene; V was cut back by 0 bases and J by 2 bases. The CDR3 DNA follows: TGCGCCAGCAGCTTGGACAGGGGACCCTACAATGAGCAGTTCTTC. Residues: CASSLDRGPYNEQFF.

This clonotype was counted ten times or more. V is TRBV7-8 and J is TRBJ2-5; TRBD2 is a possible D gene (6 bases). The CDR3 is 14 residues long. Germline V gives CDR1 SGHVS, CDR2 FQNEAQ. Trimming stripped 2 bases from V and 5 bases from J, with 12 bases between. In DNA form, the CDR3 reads TGTGCCAGCAGCTTATTAGCGGCGGGGGAGACCCAGTACTTC. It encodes CASSLLAAGETQYF.

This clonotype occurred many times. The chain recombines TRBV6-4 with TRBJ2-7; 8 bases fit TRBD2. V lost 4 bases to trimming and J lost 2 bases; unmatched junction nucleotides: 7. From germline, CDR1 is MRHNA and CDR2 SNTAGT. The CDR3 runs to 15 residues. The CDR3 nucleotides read TGTGCCAGCAGTGCCTTAGCGGGACCGACCTACGAGCAGTACTTC. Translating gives CASSALAGPTYEQYF.